What follows are 10 T cell receptor beta chains derived from one specimen sequenced in a study of T cells in Graves' hyperthyroidism and ophthalmopathy. Using RNA transcripts as the source, TCR beta CDR3 regions were amplified. The study used the HTBI primer set for a first-round RT-PCR of the TCR CDR3. TCRdb reanalysed the multiplex PCR reads using MiXCR and keeps one entry per CDR3 protein. The sample contains some 340,000 distinct CDR3 sequences, roughly 13% of which appear only once. Sequenced input: blood. These TCRs come from a woman aged 35 to 49 with Graves' ophthalmopathy.

This sequence joins TRBV2 and TRBJ2-1; weak D call: TRBD2 (6 bases). The germline gives CDR1 SNHLY, CDR2 FYNNEI. The length of the CDR3 is 15 residues. Trimming pared 5 bases from V and 3 bases from J, leaving 14 bases between. The CDR3 nucleotides read TGTGCCAGCAGTTTTGCGGGACTCAGCTACAATGAGCAGTTCTTC. Translation: CASSFAGLSYNEQFF.

A note on this clonotype: This clone may be a read error of a much larger clone one base away. This rearrangement joins TRBV27 to TRBJ1-2; perhaps TRBD1 as D (5 bases). The CDR3 covers 13 residues. Germline CDR1 is MNHEY and CDR2 is SMNVEV (reference sequence). CDR3 sequence: CACSLRQNYGYTF. The CDR3 DNA sequence: TGTGCCTGCAGTCTCCGACAGAACTATGGCTACACCTTC.

This clonotype came up a few times. The rearrangement links TRBV5-1 to TRBJ2-7; D might be TRBD1 (6 bases). This CDR3 is built from 14 residues. The germline V gene has CDR1 SGHRS and CDR2 YFSETQ. The ends were cut back, 4 bases at V and 2 bases at J, with 13 bases in the middle. The CDR3 here is CASSPQGPTYEQYF. As DNA, the CDR3 is TGCGCCAGCAGCCCACAGGGCCCCACCTACGAGCAGTACTTC.

This chain joins TRBV6-1 and TRBJ1-2, with a weak D call TRBD1 (5 bases). In germline, CDR1 is MNHNS, CDR2 SASEGT. The germline V and J ends were trimmed by 6 bases and 5 bases, with 16 bases remaining between them. The CDR3 totals 14 residues. CDR3 DNA: TGTGCCAGCAGGTACAGGTCTCGGGATTATGGCTACACCTTC. The encoded protein is CASRYRSRDYGYTF.

This chain links TRBV5-6 with TRBJ2-7; TRBD1 agrees at 7 bases. Trimming cost V 0 bases and J 0 bases; bases outside gene matches: 3. From germline, CDR1 is SGHDT and CDR2 YYEEEE. The CDR3 is 15 residues long. In DNA, the CDR3 is TGTGCCAGCAGCTTGGCCTGGGACAGCTCCTACGAGCAGTACTTC. It codes for CASSLAWDSSYEQYF.

This clonotype was counted only a few times. J is TRBJ2-7 and V is TRBV4-2; D is possibly TRBD2 (6 bases). The V and J ends lost 1 base and 4 bases respectively, with 14 bases between them. Looked up from germline, CDR1 is LGHNA and CDR2 is YNFKEQ. The CDR3 runs 15 residues. The CDR3 reads CASSQGLGLPYEQYF. The CDR3 DNA sequence: TGTGCCAGCAGCCAAGGACTAGGACTACCATACGAGCAGTACTTC.

This clonotype was detected ten times or more. The CDR3 sequence is CASSPAVARLDEQYF. CDR3 in DNA: TGTGCCAGCAGCCCAGCCGTTGCGCGGTTGGACGAGCAGTACTTC. V is TRBV7-9 and J is TRBJ2-7, with D unclear. This CDR3 spans 15 amino acids. The germline V and J ends were trimmed by 5 bases and 5 bases, with 19 bases remaining between them. Germline V gene sequence: CDR1 SEHNR, CDR2 FQNEAQ (reference sequence).

As concerns this clonotype: This may be a read error: a much more frequent sequence differs by one nucleotide. This chain connects TRBV7-2 to TRBJ2-7, with 8 nucleotides matching TRBD2. CDR3 size: 18 residues. The germline CDR1 and CDR2 sequences are SGHTA and FQGNSA. CDR3 coding DNA: TGCGCCAGCAGCCAAGACGTGCCGCGGGGGGATTTAACCTACGAGCAGTGCTTC. Its protein is CASSQDVPRGDLTYEQCF.

The DNA of the CDR3 is TGTGCCAGCAGCCGGGGACAGGGGGAAGGTAGCTACACCTTC. Protein: CASSRGQGEGSYTF. The V gene is TRBV5-6, the J gene TRBJ1-2, with TRBD1 matching over 11 bases. The CDR3 extends over 14 amino acids. The germline CDR1 and CDR2 sequences are SGHDT and YYEEEE. V was pared by 4 bases and J by 9 bases, with 8 bases of the junction left unmatched.

V is TRBV12-3 or TRBV12-4 and J is TRBJ1-1; D gene unclear. The CDR3 covers 13 residues. The V gene lost 6 bases and the J gene lost 0 bases, with 8 bases spanning the gap. The CDR3 is CASRVQLNTEAFF. The CDR3 nucleotides are TGTGCCAGCAGAGTGCAGCTGAACACTGAAGCTTTCTTT.